Listed below are T cell receptor beta chains from one sample, sequenced in a study of T cell responses to AZD1222 COVID-19 vaccine. Clones were read by immunoSEQ multiplex PCR, and TCRdb kept only the in-frame ones, dropping some. The top ten hold approximately 2.1% of the sample, which has 86,000 or so clones, approximately 89% seen once. The sequenced sample was peripheral blood, obtained on day 0 of AZD1222 vaccination. Receptor source: an adult in good health. CDR3s include the opening cysteine and the closing phenylalanine or tryptophan. Fields, in order: J gene, clone size, D gene, V gene, CDR3 protein, CDR3 DNA. The D gene is left open where the match is weak. Clone size is shown for a subset of rows, as once, few, many or a class of expanded clone.

j_gene: TRBJ2-1
abundance: .
d_gene: .
v_gene: TRBV6-5
CDR3aa: CASSYSDLNEQFF
CDR3nt: TGTGCCAGCAGTTACTCGGACCTCAATGAGCAGTTCTTC

j_gene: TRBJ2-1
abundance: once
d_gene: TRBD1
v_gene: TRBV2
CDR3aa: CASSNRQGAYNEQFF
CDR3nt: TGTGCCAGCAGTAACCGACAGGGGGCCTACAATGAGCAGTTCTTC

j_gene: TRBJ2-1
abundance: .
d_gene: .
v_gene: TRBV6-1
CDR3aa: CASSEQQAAPYNEQFF
CDR3nt: TGTGCCAGCAGTGAACAACAAGCGGCTCCCTACAATGAGCAGTTCTTC

j_gene: TRBJ1-1
abundance: .
d_gene: .
v_gene: TRBV5-8
CDR3aa: CASSLAGYAGTEAFF
CDR3nt: TGTGCCAGCAGCTTGGCCGGATACGCTGGCACTGAAGCTTTCTTT

j_gene: TRBJ2-5
abundance: .
d_gene: .
v_gene: TRBV5-4
CDR3aa: CASTLEGRLETQYF
CDR3nt: TGTGCCAGCACCCTAGAGGGACGCCTTGAGACCCAGTACTTC

j_gene: TRBJ1-2
abundance: .
d_gene: .
v_gene: TRBV2
CDR3aa: CASDRTGVNYGYTF
CDR3nt: TGTGCCAGCGACCGGACGGGAGTTAACTATGGCTACACCTTC

j_gene: TRBJ2-7
abundance: .
d_gene: .
v_gene: TRBV6-1
CDR3aa: CASSEAAGQNYEQYF
CDR3nt: TGTGCCAGCAGTGAAGCGGCGGGACAGAACTACGAGCAGTACTTC

j_gene: TRBJ2-7
abundance: .
d_gene: .
v_gene: TRBV11-2
CDR3aa: CASSLVQGGAYEQYF
CDR3nt: TGTGCCAGCAGCTTAGTTCAGGGCGGGGCCTACGAGCAGTACTTC

j_gene: TRBJ2-1
abundance: .
d_gene: TRBD2
v_gene: TRBV19
CDR3aa: CATTWGGRSYNEQFF
CDR3nt: TGTGCCACCACCTGGGGGGGAAGGTCCTACAATGAGCAGTTCTTC

j_gene: TRBJ2-2
abundance: .
d_gene: .
v_gene: TRBV7-8
CDR3aa: CASSLASGYGGELFF
CDR3nt: TGTGCCAGCAGCTTAGCGTCAGGATATGGCGGGGAGCTGTTTTTT

j_gene: TRBJ2-3
abundance: .
d_gene: .
v_gene: TRBV10-3
CDR3aa: CAISESGATTDTQYF
CDR3nt: TGTGCCATCAGTGAGTCTGGGGCGACGACAGATACGCAGTATTTT

j_gene: TRBJ1-5
abundance: .
d_gene: .
v_gene: TRBV12-3/TRBV12-4
CDR3aa: CASSSRFWPQHF
CDR3nt: TGTGCCAGCAGTTCTCGGTTTTGGCCCCAGCATTTT

j_gene: TRBJ2-7
abundance: .
d_gene: .
v_gene: TRBV25-1
CDR3aa: CASSEGLYF
CDR3nt: TGTGCCAGCAGTGAAGGGCTTTACTTC

j_gene: TRBJ2-7
abundance: once
d_gene: TRBD1
v_gene: TRBV5-1
CDR3aa: CASSFRGRDEQYF
CDR3nt: TGCGCCAGCAGCTTCAGGGGGCGGGACGAGCAGTACTTC

j_gene: TRBJ1-6
abundance: .
d_gene: .
v_gene: TRBV18
CDR3aa: CASSPITAYNSPLHF
CDR3nt: TGTGCCAGCTCACCGATAACCGCCTATAATTCACCCCTCCACTTT

j_gene: TRBJ1-3
abundance: .
d_gene: TRBD1
v_gene: TRBV28
CDR3aa: CASSTTGGRGNTIYF
CDR3nt: TGTGCCAGCAGCACGACAGGGGGCCGTGGAAACACCATATATTTT

j_gene: TRBJ2-7
abundance: .
d_gene: TRBD1
v_gene: TRBV5-8
CDR3aa: CAGGRDRVSGEQYF
CDR3nt: TGTGCCGGAGGTAGGGACAGGGTTTCTGGGGAGCAGTACTTC

j_gene: TRBJ2-5
abundance: .
d_gene: .
v_gene: TRBV15
CDR3aa: CATSRDRGETQYF
CDR3nt: TGTGCCACCAGCAGAGATAGGGGGGAGACCCAGTACTTC

j_gene: TRBJ1-6
abundance: .
d_gene: .
v_gene: TRBV3-1/TRBV3-2
CDR3aa: CASSQDWSSLVHF
CDR3nt: TGTGCCAGCAGCCAAGACTGGAGTTCGTTAGTCCACTTT

j_gene: TRBJ1-6
abundance: .
d_gene: .
v_gene: TRBV12-3/TRBV12-4
CDR3aa: CASSPDYNSPLHF
CDR3nt: TGTGCCAGCAGTCCAGATTATAATTCACCCCTCCACTTT

j_gene: TRBJ1-2
abundance: .
d_gene: .
v_gene: TRBV6-5
CDR3aa: CASSRDINYGYTF
CDR3nt: TGTGCCAGCAGTCGGGACATAAACTATGGCTACACCTTC

j_gene: TRBJ1-1
abundance: few
d_gene: .
v_gene: TRBV7-8
CDR3aa: CASSFGGIGEAFF
CDR3nt: TGTGCCAGCAGCTTTGGGGGCATCGGTGAAGCTTTCTTT

j_gene: TRBJ1-5
abundance: .
d_gene: TRBD1
v_gene: TRBV28
CDR3aa: CASSIRADRINQPQHF
CDR3nt: TGTGCCAGCAGTATCCGGGCGGACAGGATCAATCAGCCCCAGCATTTT

j_gene: TRBJ2-7
abundance: .
d_gene: TRBD1
v_gene: TRBV18
CDR3aa: CASSPTGVAEQYF
CDR3nt: TGTGCCAGCTCACCAACAGGGGTGGCGGAGCAGTACTTC

j_gene: TRBJ1-2
abundance: .
d_gene: .
v_gene: TRBV16
CDR3aa: CASSQWGDTGNGYTF
CDR3nt: TGTGCCAGCAGCCAATGGGGGGATACGGGCAATGGCTACACCTTC

j_gene: TRBJ2-3
abundance: .
d_gene: .
v_gene: TRBV15
CDR3aa: CATSRDSGRVDTQYF
CDR3nt: TGTGCCACCAGCAGAGATAGTGGAAGGGTAGATACGCAGTATTTT

j_gene: TRBJ1-1
abundance: .
d_gene: .
v_gene: TRBV19
CDR3aa: CASSNPFGVTEAFF
CDR3nt: TGTGCCAGTAGTAACCCCTTCGGGGTCACTGAAGCTTTCTTT

j_gene: TRBJ2-7
abundance: .
d_gene: TRBD1
v_gene: TRBV28
CDR3aa: CASIGTAATYEQYF
CDR3nt: TGTGCCAGCATTGGGACAGCGGCAACCTACGAGCAGTACTTC

j_gene: TRBJ1-1
abundance: .
d_gene: .
v_gene: TRBV4-3
CDR3aa: CASSQVRLTGGRTEAFF
CDR3nt: TGCGCCAGCAGCCAAGTAAGACTGACAGGCGGGCGCACTGAAGCTTTCTTT

j_gene: TRBJ1-4
abundance: .
d_gene: .
v_gene: TRBV18
CDR3aa: CASSLPGGLNEKLFF
CDR3nt: TGTGCCAGCTCGCTCCCCGGGGGGCTTAATGAAAAACTGTTTTTT

j_gene: TRBJ1-2
abundance: .
d_gene: TRBD1
v_gene: TRBV12-3/TRBV12-4
CDR3aa: CASSAGQAYGYTF
CDR3nt: TGTGCCAGCAGTGCGGGACAGGCCTATGGCTACACCTTC

j_gene: TRBJ2-7
abundance: .
d_gene: TRBD1
v_gene: TRBV6-6
CDR3aa: CASSYGQGAYEQYF
CDR3nt: TGTGCCAGCAGTTACGGACAGGGAGCCTACGAGCAGTACTTC

j_gene: TRBJ1-2
abundance: .
d_gene: .
v_gene: TRBV2
CDR3aa: CASSESETESTYKIIYGYTF
CDR3nt: TGTGCCAGCAGTGAATCTGAGACAGAGAGTACTTACAAGATAATCTATGGCTACACCTTC

j_gene: TRBJ1-1
abundance: .
d_gene: .
v_gene: TRBV21-1
CDR3aa: CASSNLSWTGGRPEAFF
CDR3nt: TGTGCCAGCAGCAATCTTAGCTGGACAGGGGGCCGCCCTGAAGCTTTCTTT

j_gene: TRBJ1-2
abundance: .
d_gene: .
v_gene: TRBV6-6
CDR3aa: CASTRTDSGYTF
CDR3nt: TGTGCCAGCACCCGGACTGACTCTGGCTACACCTTC

j_gene: TRBJ2-2
abundance: .
d_gene: .
v_gene: TRBV5-1
CDR3aa: CASSLAGAPANTGELFF
CDR3nt: TGCGCCAGCAGCTTGGCCGGGGCACCCGCGAACACCGGGGAGCTGTTTTTT

j_gene: TRBJ2-7
abundance: .
d_gene: .
v_gene: TRBV27
CDR3aa: CASSPSAPPSYEQYF
CDR3nt: TGTGCCAGCAGTCCCTCCGCCCCTCCCTCCTACGAGCAGTACTTC

j_gene: TRBJ2-7
abundance: few
d_gene: .
v_gene: TRBV14
CDR3aa: CASSQQGYNEQYF
CDR3nt: TGTGCCAGCAGCCAACAGGGTTATAACGAGCAGTACTTC

j_gene: TRBJ1-5
abundance: .
d_gene: .
v_gene: TRBV6-5
CDR3aa: CASSYSGRSNQPQHF
CDR3nt: TGTGCCAGCAGTTACAGTGGGAGGAGCAATCAGCCCCAGCATTTT

j_gene: TRBJ2-1
abundance: .
d_gene: TRBD2
v_gene: TRBV5-1
CDR3aa: CASSLASRGESYNEQFF
CDR3nt: TGCGCCAGCAGCTTGGCTTCCCGGGGGGAGTCCTACAATGAGCAGTTCTTC

j_gene: TRBJ1-2
abundance: .
d_gene: TRBD1
v_gene: TRBV28
CDR3aa: CASSPTPGQGALYYGYTF
CDR3nt: TGTGCCAGCAGCCCAACCCCGGGACAGGGGGCTCTGTACTATGGCTACACCTTC

j_gene: TRBJ1-5
abundance: .
d_gene: .
v_gene: TRBV30
CDR3aa: CAWSAHSGFGQPQHF
CDR3nt: TGTGCCTGGAGTGCCCACTCAGGATTCGGACAGCCCCAGCATTTT

j_gene: TRBJ2-3
abundance: .
d_gene: .
v_gene: TRBV7-9
CDR3aa: CASSLEEFTDTQYF
CDR3nt: TGTGCCAGCAGCTTAGAAGAGTTCACAGATACGCAGTATTTT

j_gene: TRBJ2-2
abundance: .
d_gene: .
v_gene: TRBV10-2
CDR3aa: CASSDFGGGELFF
CDR3nt: TGCGCCAGCAGTGACTTTGGTGGCGGGGAGCTGTTTTTT

j_gene: TRBJ1-5
abundance: once
d_gene: .
v_gene: TRBV27
CDR3aa: CASSLREGNQPQHF
CDR3nt: TGTGCCAGCAGTTTGAGGGAGGGCAATCAGCCCCAGCATTTT

j_gene: TRBJ2-1
abundance: .
d_gene: TRBD2
v_gene: TRBV7-2
CDR3aa: CASSLAGGPNSRSYNEQFF
CDR3nt: TGTGCCAGCAGCTTAGCGGGAGGGCCCAATAGTCGCTCCTACAATGAGCAGTTCTTC

j_gene: TRBJ1-3
abundance: .
d_gene: .
v_gene: TRBV2
CDR3aa: CASSEGRGGNTIYF
CDR3nt: TGTGCCAGCAGTGAAGGCCGCGGGGGAAACACCATATATTTT

j_gene: TRBJ2-3
abundance: .
d_gene: TRBD2
v_gene: TRBV3-1/TRBV3-2
CDR3aa: CASSHPSGRALDTQYF
CDR3nt: TGTGCCAGCAGCCACCCTAGCGGGAGGGCATTAGATACGCAGTATTTT

j_gene: TRBJ2-5
abundance: .
d_gene: .
v_gene: TRBV7-9
CDR3aa: CASSLAIGTTIGPQYF
CDR3nt: TGTGCCAGCAGCTTAGCCATAGGAACAACCATCGGGCCCCAGTACTTC

j_gene: TRBJ1-2
abundance: .
d_gene: .
v_gene: TRBV5-1
CDR3aa: CASSLSSRDGYTF
CDR3nt: TGCGCCAGCAGCTTGAGTTCGAGGGATGGCTACACCTTC

j_gene: TRBJ1-1
abundance: .
d_gene: TRBD1
v_gene: TRBV18
CDR3aa: CASSPSTGMGATEAFF
CDR3nt: TGTGCCAGCTCACCTTCGACAGGGATGGGTGCCACTGAAGCTTTCTTT

j_gene: TRBJ1-2
abundance: .
d_gene: .
v_gene: TRBV19
CDR3aa: CASSISGRDGYTF
CDR3nt: TGTGCCAGTAGTATATCAGGGAGGGACGGCTACACCTTC

j_gene: TRBJ1-5
abundance: .
d_gene: .
v_gene: TRBV20-1
CDR3aa: CSASAAGQPQHF
CDR3nt: TGCAGTGCTAGTGCGGCCGGGCAGCCCCAGCATTTT

j_gene: TRBJ1-4
abundance: .
d_gene: .
v_gene: TRBV19
CDR3aa: CASSSNGATNEKLFF
CDR3nt: TGTGCCAGTAGTTCGAACGGGGCAACTAATGAAAAACTGTTTTTT

j_gene: TRBJ1-5
abundance: .
d_gene: .
v_gene: TRBV6-6
CDR3aa: CASSQSYSNQPQHF
CDR3nt: TGTGCCAGCAGCCAGAGTTATAGCAATCAGCCCCAGCATTTT

j_gene: TRBJ2-2
abundance: .
d_gene: .
v_gene: TRBV18
CDR3aa: CASSPVQNTGELFF
CDR3nt: TGTGCCAGCTCACCAGTTCAGAACACCGGGGAGCTGTTTTTT

j_gene: TRBJ2-5
abundance: .
d_gene: .
v_gene: TRBV10-3
CDR3aa: CAISGKLQETQYF
CDR3nt: TGTGCCATCAGTGGAAAGCTCCAAGAGACCCAGTACTTC